These 3 T cell receptor beta chains were all obtained from the same sample, sequenced in a study of OX40 agonist ivuxolimab in advanced cancers. Generated by immunoSEQ multiplex PCR, the TCRdb table keeps only in-frame clones and is missing some. The sample lists about 68,000 clones, nearly 85% seen once, with about 11% in the top ten. The specimen comprised CD4+ or CD8+ T cells sorted from blood, sampled in a trial of the OX40 agonist ivuxolimab. The origin of the receptors is an adult with an advanced solid tumor such as melanoma, head and neck, liver or kidney cancer.

The chain is built from TRBV21-1 and TRBJ2-4; the listed D gene, TRBD1, was not tested against the DNA. TRBV21-1 is tagged as a pseudogene. This CDR3 is 14 amino acids long. CDR3 nucleotide sequence: TGTGCCAGCAGAATCGACAGGGCCAAAAACATTCAGTACTTC. It encodes CASRIDRAKNIQYF.

The V call is TRBV6-1, the J call TRBJ2-5, with D possibly called TRBD1 or TRBD2 (6 bases each). Per germline, CDR1 MNHNS and CDR2 SASEGT. The CDR3 covers 12 residues. Trimming took off 8 bases at V and 5 bases at J, with 12 bases between the two ends. The CDR3 loop reads CASEGGSETQYF. In nucleotides, the CDR3 is TGTGCCAGCGAGGGGGGTTCTGAGACCCAGTACTTC.

This chain links TRBV2 with TRBJ1-6; 7 bases are shared with TRBD1. The CDR3 contains 15 residues. Germline CDR1 SNHLY, CDR2 FYNNEI. J lost 5 bases, V lost 3 bases, and 4 bases had no gene match. CDR3 DNA sequence: TGTGCCAGCAGTGAGAGACAGGGACATAATTCACCCCTCCACTTT. Translated: CASSERQGHNSPLHF.